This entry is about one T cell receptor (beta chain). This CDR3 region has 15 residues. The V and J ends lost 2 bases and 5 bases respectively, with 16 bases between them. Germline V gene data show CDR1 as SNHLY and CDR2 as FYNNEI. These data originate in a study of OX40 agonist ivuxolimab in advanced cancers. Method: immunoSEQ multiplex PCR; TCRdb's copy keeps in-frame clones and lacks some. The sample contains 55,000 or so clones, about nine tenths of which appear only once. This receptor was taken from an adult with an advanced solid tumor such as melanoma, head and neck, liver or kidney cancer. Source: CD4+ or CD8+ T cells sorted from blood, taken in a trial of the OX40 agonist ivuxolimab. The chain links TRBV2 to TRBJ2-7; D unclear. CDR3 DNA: TGTGCCAGCAGTGAATTTTCGTGGCTCCCAGACGAGCAGTACTTC. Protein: CASSEFSWLPDEQYF.